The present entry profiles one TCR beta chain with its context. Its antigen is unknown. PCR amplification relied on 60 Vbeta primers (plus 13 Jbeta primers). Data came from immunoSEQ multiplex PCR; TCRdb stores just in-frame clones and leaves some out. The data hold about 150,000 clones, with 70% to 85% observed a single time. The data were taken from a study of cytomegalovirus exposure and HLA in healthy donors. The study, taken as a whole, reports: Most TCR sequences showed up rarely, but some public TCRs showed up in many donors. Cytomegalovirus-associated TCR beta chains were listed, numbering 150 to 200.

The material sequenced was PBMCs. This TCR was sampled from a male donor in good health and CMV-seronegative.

CDR3 amino acids: CASSLATQGTAFF. CDR3 coding DNA: TGTGCCAGCAGCTTAGCCACACAGGGAACAGCTTTCTTT. The chain recombines TRBV7-9 with TRBJ1-1, with TRBD1 as a possible D gene (6 bases). V dropped 0 bases and J dropped 10 bases, with 12 bases sitting between them. Germline V gene lookup returns CDR1 SEHNR and CDR2 FQNEAQ (reference sequence). The CDR3 loop spans 13 amino acids. The whole variable domain, filled in from reference TRBV7-9 and TRBJ1-1, reads DTGVSQNPRHKITKRGQNVTFRCDPISEHNRLYWYRQTLGQGPEFLTYFQNEAQLEKSRLLSDRFSAERPKGSFSTLEIQRTEQGDSAMYLCASSLATQGTAFFGQGTRLTVV.